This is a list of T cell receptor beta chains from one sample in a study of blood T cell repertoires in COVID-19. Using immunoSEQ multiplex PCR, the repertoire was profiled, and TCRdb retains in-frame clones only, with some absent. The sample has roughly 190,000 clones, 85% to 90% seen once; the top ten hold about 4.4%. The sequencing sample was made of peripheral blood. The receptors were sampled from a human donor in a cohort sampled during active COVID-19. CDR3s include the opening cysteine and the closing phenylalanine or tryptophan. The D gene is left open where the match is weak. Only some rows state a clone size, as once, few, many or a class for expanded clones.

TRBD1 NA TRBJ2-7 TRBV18 CASSPGTGDSSVFYEQYF TGTGCCAGCTCACCAGGGACAGGGGACTCTTCGGTCTTCTACGAGCAGTACTTC
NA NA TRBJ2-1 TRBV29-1 CSVEDLASSAKPEQFF TGCAGCGTTGAAGATCTTGCGTCTAGCGCGAAACCAGAGCAGTTCTTC
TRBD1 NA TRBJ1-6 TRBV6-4 CASSEKQGTPLHF TGTGCCAGCAGTGAGAAACAGGGGACACCCCTCCACTTT
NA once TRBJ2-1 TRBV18 CASSPGGGLSSYNEQFF TGTGCCAGTTCCCCTGGCGGGGGCTTGAGCTCCTACAATGAGCAGTTCTTC
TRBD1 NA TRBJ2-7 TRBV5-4 CASSSARTGRAYEQYF TGTGCCAGCAGCTCCGCCCGGACAGGTAGAGCCTACGAGCAGTACTTC
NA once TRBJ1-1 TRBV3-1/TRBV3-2 CASSPRTTNTEAFF TGTGCCAGCAGCCCCCGGACAACGAACACTGAAGCTTTCTTT
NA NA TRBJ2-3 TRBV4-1 CASSQDQDTQYF TGCGCCAGCAGCCAAGATCAAGATACGCAGTATTTT
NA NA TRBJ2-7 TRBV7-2 CASSLALGSSYEQYF TGTGCCAGCAGCTTAGCGCTCGGGAGCTCCTACGAGCAGTACTTC
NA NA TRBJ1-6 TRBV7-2 CASSLASGKRSPLHF TGTGCCAGCAGTTTAGCGTCGGGGAAACGATCACCCCTCCACTTT
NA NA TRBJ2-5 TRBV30 CAWTPGKETQYF TGTGCCTGGACCCCAGGGAAAGAGACCCAGTACTTC